The rows below give T cell receptor beta chains drawn from one sample of a study of identical twins. MiXCR, applied by TCRdb to the 5' RACE reads, yields one record per CDR3 protein. Found here are 120,000 to 150,000 distinct CDR3 sequences, roughly 3.2% of them singletons; the top ten hold 7.5% to 8.5%. Sequencing used memory T cells sorted from blood. The receptors come from a man aged 18 to 29 in good health. Each CDR3 is given with its conserved first and last residue. D genes are given only for firm matches. A clone size is listed for some rows: how often the clone was seen (once, few, many), or a class if it is expanded.

clone_size: many; d_call: .; j_call: TRBJ2-7; v_call: TRBV11-2; cdr3_length: 13; cdr3_nt: TGTGCCAGCAGCGGGGCCGGGAGCGGCGAGCAGTACTTC; cdr3_aa: CASSGAGSGEQYF
clone_size: many; d_call: TRBD2; j_call: TRBJ2-1; v_call: TRBV4-3; cdr3_length: 19; cdr3_nt: TGCGCCAGCAGCCAGGAGCCGGGACTAGCGGGAGGCAACGACAATGAGCAGTTCTTC; cdr3_aa: CASSQEPGLAGGNDNEQFF
clone_size: many; d_call: TRBD1; j_call: TRBJ1-2; v_call: TRBV20-1; cdr3_length: 14; cdr3_nt: TGCAGTGCGACGACAGGGGTCACTACCACGGGCTACACCTTC; cdr3_aa: CSATTGVTTTGYTF
clone_size: many; d_call: TRBD2; j_call: TRBJ2-7; v_call: TRBV25-1; cdr3_length: 15; cdr3_nt: TGTGCCAGCAGTGGAGAGCTAGCGGTACATTACGAGCAGTACTTC; cdr3_aa: CASSGELAVHYEQYF
clone_size: many; d_call: .; j_call: TRBJ1-2; v_call: TRBV2; cdr3_length: 11; cdr3_nt: TGTGCCAGCAGTGTACAGTATGGCTACACCTTC; cdr3_aa: CASSVQYGYTF
clone_size: .; d_call: .; j_call: TRBJ2-7; v_call: TRBV9; cdr3_length: 14; cdr3_nt: TGTGCCAGCAGCGTAGACGAGGGACCCTACGAGCAGTACTTC; cdr3_aa: CASSVDEGPYEQYF
clone_size: many; d_call: .; j_call: TRBJ1-1; v_call: TRBV20-1; cdr3_length: 15; cdr3_nt: TGCAGTGCTGCGCCCCCCCTTGGGGGGAACACTGAAGCTTTCTTT; cdr3_aa: CSAAPPLGGNTEAFF
clone_size: few; d_call: TRBD2; j_call: TRBJ2-7; v_call: TRBV20-1; cdr3_length: 13; cdr3_nt: TGCAGTCCCCGGGGGGTTAGCTCCTACGAGCAGTACTTC; cdr3_aa: CSPRGVSSYEQYF
clone_size: many; d_call: TRBD2; j_call: TRBJ2-3; v_call: TRBV20-1; cdr3_length: 15; cdr3_nt: TGCAGTGCTAGTCCCAGCGGGGGTTTCACAGATACGCAGTATTTT; cdr3_aa: CSASPSGGFTDTQYF
clone_size: many; d_call: .; j_call: TRBJ2-3; v_call: TRBV12-3/TRBV12-4; cdr3_length: 16; cdr3_nt: TGTGCCAGCAACCAGGGGGAGGGAGGGAGAACAGATACGCAGTATTTT; cdr3_aa: CASNQGEGGRTDTQYF
clone_size: many; d_call: .; j_call: TRBJ2-1; v_call: TRBV20-1; cdr3_length: 14; cdr3_nt: TGCAGTGCTAGAGTGGGGTCTTCTTTTGATGAGCAGTTCTTC; cdr3_aa: CSARVGSSFDEQFF